This entry describes one TCR beta chain. Antigen unknown. This sample was included in a study of blood T cells in healthy people across ages. Total RNA was isolated from each sample in quantities of at least 6 micrograms. This CDR3 has 17 amino acids. Losses at the gene ends were 4 bases for V and 4 bases for J; bases not matched to a gene: 6. Germline values: CDR1 SGHRS, CDR2 YFSETQ. Using a J-beta primer mix together with a sample-barcoded 5' primer, a second PCR was run for roughly 6 to 11 cycles. MiXCR was run by TCRdb on the 5' RACE reads, yielding one entry per CDR3 protein. The sample has approximately 1.5 million distinct CDR3 sequences, about 31% seen once. Study findings and constraints: Bulk PBMC profiling left naive and antigen-experienced comparisons inconclusive.

The sample comprised blood. The clonotype originates from a woman in her 30s in good health. V and J are TRBV5-1 and TRBJ2-3; 16 nucleotides match TRBD2. CDR3 bases: TGCGCCAGCAGCCCGGGACTAGCGGGAGGGCCCCCAGATACGCAGTATTTT. Translation gives CASSPGLAGGPPDTQYF.